This T cell receptor (beta chain) was profiled in a study of blood T cell repertoires in COVID-19. Data came from immunoSEQ multiplex PCR; TCRdb stores just in-frame clones and leaves some out. The sample consists of 250,000 to 300,000 clones, about 85% of them appearing once. The CDR3 loop spans 12 amino acids. Trimming shortened V by 3 bases and J by 4 bases, and 3 bases separated the two germline ends. From germline, CDR1 is KGHDR and CDR2 SFDVKD. J is TRBJ1-5 and V is TRBV24-1; no definite D call. Sequencing input: peripheral blood. The TCR sequence derives from a man younger than 30 with active or convalescent COVID-19. CDR3 coding DNA: TGTGCCACCAGTGATATAAATCAGCCCCAGCATTTT. Its protein product is CATSDINQPQHF.